Each of the 21 T cell receptor beta chains below was sequenced from the same sample in a study of post-analysis software for immune sequencing data (dated by TCRdb to between 2015 and 2017). Here is what the overall study found, with its caveats: Significantly higher frequencies in patients than in controls were found for roughly 5 TRBV segments, including TRBV5-6, TRBV5-1 and TRBV20-1.

Receptors were amplified or captured by PCR. Sequencing was performed on an Illumina HiSeq 2500. To reduce PCR and sequencing biases, unique molecular identifiers were built into the TCR beta cDNA libraries. TCRdb took the public reads, trimmed them with fastp at Q25, ran MiXCR for clone calling and kept in-frame beta chains. Rows matching on CDR3 protein sequence are summarized as one entry with the most common DNA and genes. Counted in this sample were 550,000 to 700,000 distinct CDR3 sequences; around 40% of them appeared once. Clones ranked in the top ten supply roughly 1.7% of the sample. For these receptors, no antigen is known. Sequenced: blood. The receptors here all came from a girl between 5 and 17 years old with multiple sclerosis.

This chain links TRBV3-1 with TRBJ1-1; 8 bases fit TRBD1. The CDR3 covers 13 residues. V was pared by 3 bases and J by 6 bases, with 3 bases of the junction left unmatched. Germline V gene data show CDR1 as LGHDT and CDR2 as YNNKEL (reference sequence). The CDR3 loop reads CASSQRQGSEAFF. CDR3 sequence (DNA): TGTGCCAGCAGCCAGAGACAGGGGTCTGAAGCTTTCTTT.

The rearrangement links TRBV10-3 to TRBJ2-1, with 11 bases lining up with TRBD2. CDR1 and CDR2 from the germline V gene are ENHRY and SYGVKD. CDR3 length: 14 amino acids. The V gene end was trimmed by 5 bases and the J gene end by 7 bases; junction bases not matched to a gene: 4. CDR3 nucleotides: TGTGCCATCAGTCAAACTAGCGGGAGTAATGAGCAGTTCTTC. Encoded protein: CAISQTSGSNEQFF.

This clonotype was found a few times. The chain carries TRBV7-9 and TRBJ1-2; D call uncertain. The CDR3 consists of 13 residues. Germline CDR1 reads SEHNR; CDR2 reads FQNEAQ (reference sequence). The V end was cut by 1 base, the J end by 8 bases, with 11 bases between. CDR3 sequence reads: CASSLEAPGGYTF. The CDR3 bases are TGTGCCAGCAGCTTAGAGGCCCCGGGAGGCTACACCTTC.

This clonotype was seen a handful of times. The gene calls are TRBV6-1 and TRBJ2-7; TRBD1 might be the D (6 bases). Germline lookup yields CDR1 MNHNS and CDR2 SASEGT. This CDR3 comprises 13 residues. Trimming removed 4 bases at V and 2 bases at J, with 9 bases between. The CDR3 sequence is CASSAGTTYEQYF. The CDR3, as DNA: TGTGCCAGCAGTGCGGGGACAACCTACGAGCAGTACTTC.

This chain joins TRBV3-1 and TRBJ2-3; 7 nucleotides match TRBD2. Germline V gene data show CDR1 as LGHDT and CDR2 as YNNKEL (reference sequence). V was clipped by 7 bases and J by 1 base; unmatched bases: 2. The CDR3 is made up of 13 amino acids. DNA of the CDR3: TGTGCCAGCACGGGGGGTGGCACAGATACGCAGTATTTT. It specifies CASTGGGTDTQYF.

CDR3 amino acids: CASSTRLARSTDTQYF. The CDR3 DNA sequence: TGTGCCAGCAGCACCAGACTAGCGAGGAGCACAGATACGCAGTATTTT. The V call is TRBV11-2, the J call TRBJ2-3; 8 nucleotides match TRBD2. CDR1 is SGHAT, CDR2 FQNNGV, per germline. V was clipped by 5 bases and J by 0 bases; unmatched bases: 7. The length of the CDR3 is 16 residues.

This clonotype was detected ten times or more. The chain links TRBV27 to TRBJ2-7; 7 bases agree with TRBD2. Germline trimming cut 3 bases from V and 3 bases from J; bases unmatched to any gene: 2. The CDR3 covers 13 residues. Germline lookup yields CDR1 MNHEY and CDR2 SMNVEV (reference sequence). CDR3: CASSFGRGYEQYF. CDR3 in DNA: TGTGCCAGCAGTTTTGGGAGGGGCTACGAGCAGTACTTC.

This clonotype was counted a few times. The V gene is TRBV3-1, the J gene TRBJ2-6; D gene unclear. The CDR3 sequence is 17 residues long. Trimming cost V 0 bases and J 0 bases, with 9 bases left between them. Germline values: CDR1 LGHDT, CDR2 YNNKEL (reference sequence). For the CDR3, the DNA is TGTGCCAGCAGCCAAGAGGGCTCCGGCTCTGGGGCCAACGTCCTGACTTTC. This codes for CASSQEGSGSGANVLTF.

This clonotype has just a few counts. The rearrangement links TRBV25-1 to TRBJ2-7; TRBD2 agrees at 7 bases. Trimming removed 6 bases from V and 2 bases from J; junction bases left unmatched: 7. The CDR3 covers 14 residues. Germline values: CDR1 MGHDK, CDR2 SYGVNS. DNA for the CDR3: TGTGCCAGCAGGTCGACCGCGGGAGCCTACGAGCAGTACTTC. Protein product: CASRSTAGAYEQYF.

In its sample, this clonotype was seen a few times. This chain joins TRBV4-1 and TRBJ2-1; 13 bases agree with TRBD2. Germline assignment: CDR1 MGHRA and CDR2 YSYEKL. Trimming took 1 base from V and 7 from J; bases not matched to a gene: 4. This CDR3 region has 16 residues. CDR3 in amino acids: CASSQATTSGRNEQFF. The CDR3 DNA reads TGCGCCAGCAGCCAAGCAACGACTAGCGGGAGGAATGAGCAGTTCTTC.

The chain combines TRBV7-2 with TRBJ2-5; TRBD1 aligns across 7 bases. V lost 6 bases and J lost 2; bases outside the gene matches: 6. Germline loops: CDR1 SGHTA, CDR2 FQGNSA. The CDR3 has 14 residues. CDR3 DNA sequence: TGTGCCAGCAGTGCGACAGGGTCTCAAGAGACCCAGTACTTC. Translated, it gives CASSATGSQETQYF.

The chain is built from TRBV9 and TRBJ1-2; D not certain. The germline gives CDR1 SGDLS, CDR2 YYNGEE. CDR3 size: 14 residues. V was shortened by 4 bases and J by 6 bases, with 16 bases between the two germline ends. The CDR3 DNA reads TGTGCCAGCAGCCTAAGTCAGGTTACCCATGGCTACACCTTC. Translation gives CASSLSQVTHGYTF.

The V gene is TRBV5-5, the J gene TRBJ2-7; tentatively, D is TRBD1 or TRBD2 (5 bases each). Trimming left V 0 bases short and J 2 bases short, with 12 bases between. The CDR3 length is 15 residues. Looked up from germline, CDR1 is SGHKS and CDR2 is YYEKEE (reference sequence). The CDR3 here is CASSLGPSGPYEQYF. The CDR3, as DNA: TGTGCCAGCAGCTTGGGTCCATCGGGGCCCTACGAGCAGTACTTC.

In this sample, this clonotype turned up a few times. The V gene is TRBV5-1, the J gene TRBJ2-5; no clear D gene. In germline, CDR1 is SGHRS, CDR2 YFSETQ. The CDR3 runs 14 residues. V lost 1 base and J 1 base, leaving 8 bases between the germline ends. The CDR3 DNA follows: TGCGCCAGCAGCTTGTTATCGGTCCAAGAGACCCAGTACTTC. Its protein is CASSLLSVQETQYF.

This clonotype turned up a few times. This chain joins TRBV5-5 and TRBJ2-7; D is unresolved. The CDR3 has 15 amino acids. CDR1 is SGHKS and CDR2 is YYEKEE in the germline V gene (reference sequence). V gave up 3 bases and J gave up 0 bases, with 13 bases separating them. The CDR3: CASSSTMSFSYEQYF. CDR3 nucleotide sequence: TGTGCCAGCAGCTCAACAATGTCCTTCTCCTACGAGCAGTACTTC.

The gene calls are TRBV5-1 and TRBJ2-7; TRBD2 matches at 9 bases. The DNA end favors TRBJ2-5, so the J call may be wrong. This CDR3 has 13 amino acids. CDR1 SGHRS and CDR2 YFSETQ come from the germline V gene. This CDR3 reads CASRGLAAETQYF. Here the CDR3 DNA reads TGCGCCAGCAGGGGACTAGCTGCGGAGACCCAGTACTTC.

In its sample, this clonotype was seen once. The chain employs TRBV12-3 or TRBV12-4 and TRBJ2-7, with TRBD1 matching over 10 bases. The CDR3 covers 15 residues. V was pared by 2 bases and J by 5 bases, with 6 bases of the junction left unmatched. In nucleotides, the CDR3 is TGTGCCAGCAGTTTAAGCGGGACAGGGGCGGACGAGCAGTACTTC. As protein: CASSLSGTGADEQYF.

The chain couples TRBV11-2 to TRBJ2-3; the match to TRBD1 covers 7 bases. There are 14 residues in the CDR3. The V gene's germline CDR1 is SGHAT and CDR2 FQNNGV. After removal of 11 bases from V and 1 base from J, the junction contained 9 bases not matched to a gene. The CDR3 nucleotides read TGTGCCGGCCACAGGGGTGACGGCACAGATACGCAGTATTTT. Translation gives CAGHRGDGTDTQYF.

The gene calls are TRBV12-3 or TRBV12-4 and TRBJ2-5; TRBD2 agrees at 12 bases. The J call is in doubt because the DNA end fits TRBJ2-7 better. This CDR3 contains 14 residues. CDR3 coding DNA: TGTGCCAGCACTCCTAGCGGGGGGGCCCTCGAGCAGTACTTC. It yields the protein CASTPSGGALEQYF.

This clonotype turned up a few times. V gene TRBV29-1 combines with J gene TRBJ1-1; 8 bases are a match to TRBD1. Germline V gene data show CDR1 as SQVTM and CDR2 as ANQGSEA. The CDR3 covers 13 residues. Trimming cost V 4 bases and J 1 base; bases outside gene matches: 2. The CDR3 loop reads CSVAQGANTEAFF. CDR3 nucleotide sequence: TGCAGCGTTGCCCAGGGGGCGAACACTGAAGCTTTCTTT.

This clonotype was seen only once. The DNA of the CDR3 is TGTGCCAGCACCCGGGACAGCGTAAACTATGGCTACACCTTC. Protein product: CASTRDSVNYGYTF. The chain carries TRBV12-3 or TRBV12-4 and TRBJ1-2; 7 bases align to TRBD1. V was pared by 7 bases and J by 2 bases, with 7 bases of the junction left unmatched. CDR3 size: 14 residues.